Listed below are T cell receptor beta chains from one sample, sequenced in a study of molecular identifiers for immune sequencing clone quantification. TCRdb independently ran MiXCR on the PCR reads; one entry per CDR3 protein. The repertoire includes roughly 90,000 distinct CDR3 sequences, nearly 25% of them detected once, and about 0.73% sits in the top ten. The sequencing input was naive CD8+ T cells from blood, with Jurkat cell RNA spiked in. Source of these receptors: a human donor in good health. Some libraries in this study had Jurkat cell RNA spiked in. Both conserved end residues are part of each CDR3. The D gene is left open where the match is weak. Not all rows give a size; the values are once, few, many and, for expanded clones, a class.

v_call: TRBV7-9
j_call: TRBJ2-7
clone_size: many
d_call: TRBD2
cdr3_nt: TGTGCCAGCAGCCAGGGACTAGCAGGCTACGAGCAGTACTTC
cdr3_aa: CASSQGLAGYEQYF

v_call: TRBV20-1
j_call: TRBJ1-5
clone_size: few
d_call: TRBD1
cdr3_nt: TGCAGTGCTACTGGGACAGGCAATCAGCCCCAGCATTTT
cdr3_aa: CSATGTGNQPQHF

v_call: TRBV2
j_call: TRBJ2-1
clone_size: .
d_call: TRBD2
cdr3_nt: TGTGCCAGCAGTCCGAGCGGGACTAGCGGATACAATGAGCAGTTCTTC
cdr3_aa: CASSPSGTSGYNEQFF

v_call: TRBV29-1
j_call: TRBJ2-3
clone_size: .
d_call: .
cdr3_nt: TGCAGCGTTGTAAGGGGACCCACAGATACGCAGTATTTT
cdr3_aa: CSVVRGPTDTQYF

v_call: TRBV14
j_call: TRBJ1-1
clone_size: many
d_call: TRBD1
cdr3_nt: TGTGCCAGCAGCCCGGGGGACAGGGGAATAACTGAAGCTTTCTTT
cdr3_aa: CASSPGDRGITEAFF

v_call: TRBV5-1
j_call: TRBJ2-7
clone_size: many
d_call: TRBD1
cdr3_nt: TGCGCCAGCAGCCTGGGACAGGGCGGCCACGAGCAGTACTTC
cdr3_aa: CASSLGQGGHEQYF

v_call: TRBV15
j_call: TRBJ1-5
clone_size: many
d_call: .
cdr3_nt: TGTGCCACCAGCAGTGAAGTTTCGAGCAATCAGCCCCAGCATTTT
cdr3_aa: CATSSEVSSNQPQHF

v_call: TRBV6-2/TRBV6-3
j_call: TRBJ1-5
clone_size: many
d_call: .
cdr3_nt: TGTGCCAGCAGTCCCCTTGACAGGCCTAATCAGCCCCAGCATTTT
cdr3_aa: CASSPLDRPNQPQHF

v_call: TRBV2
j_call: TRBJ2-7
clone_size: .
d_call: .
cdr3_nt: TGTGCCAGCAGTCAAGATTATCGACCAGACTACGGGCAGTACTTC
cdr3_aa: CASSQDYRPDYGQYF

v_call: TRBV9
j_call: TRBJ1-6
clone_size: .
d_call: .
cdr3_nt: TGTGCCAGCAGCGCCCAAGGTTCAGGGCTTAATTCACCCCTCCACTTT
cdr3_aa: CASSAQGSGLNSPLHF

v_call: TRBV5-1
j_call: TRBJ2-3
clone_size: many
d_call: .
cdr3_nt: TGCGCCAGCAGCTTACCACCGGGACGCGAGCAGTATTTT
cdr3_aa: CASSLPPGREQYF

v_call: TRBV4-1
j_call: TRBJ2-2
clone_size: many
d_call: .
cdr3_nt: TGCGCCAGCAGCCAAGAGGGGCTGCTTAACACCGGGGAGCTGTTTTTT
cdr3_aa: CASSQEGLLNTGELFF

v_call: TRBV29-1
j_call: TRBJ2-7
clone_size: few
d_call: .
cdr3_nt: TGCAGCGTTGAACGGGACTGGATCTACGAGCAGTACTTC
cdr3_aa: CSVERDWIYEQYF

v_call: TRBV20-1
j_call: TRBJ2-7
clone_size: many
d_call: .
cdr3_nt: TGCAGTCCACGACAAGTTGGGGATATCTACGAGCAGTACTTC
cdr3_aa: CSPRQVGDIYEQYF

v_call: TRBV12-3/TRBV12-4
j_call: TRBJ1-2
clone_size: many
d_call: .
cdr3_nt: TGTGCCAGCAGGACGCCGTATGGCTACACCTTC
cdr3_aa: CASRTPYGYTF

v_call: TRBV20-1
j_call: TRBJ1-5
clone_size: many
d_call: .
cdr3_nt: TGCAGTGCTAGAGCCCCTCGACTGGGCCGGGGCAATCAGCCCCAGCATTTT
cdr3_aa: CSARAPRLGRGNQPQHF

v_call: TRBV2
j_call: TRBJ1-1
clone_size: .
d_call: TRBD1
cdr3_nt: TGTGCCAGCAGCTACCCCTCGACAGGGGGGTCGCCGAGGGCTTTCTTT
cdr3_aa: CASSYPSTGGSPRAFF

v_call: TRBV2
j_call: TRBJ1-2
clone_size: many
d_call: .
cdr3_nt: TGTGCCAGCAGTGAAGTTCGCGGCCCATTTGGCTACACCTTC
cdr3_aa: CASSEVRGPFGYTF

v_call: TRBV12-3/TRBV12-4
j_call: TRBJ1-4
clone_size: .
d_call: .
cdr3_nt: TGTGCCAGCAGTCTCCTAAATGAAAAACTGTTTTTT
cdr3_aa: CASSLLNEKLFF

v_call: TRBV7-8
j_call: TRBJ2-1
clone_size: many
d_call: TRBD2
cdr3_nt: TGTGCCAGCAGCGAGAAGACTAGCGGGTACAATGAGCAGTTCTTC
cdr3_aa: CASSEKTSGYNEQFF

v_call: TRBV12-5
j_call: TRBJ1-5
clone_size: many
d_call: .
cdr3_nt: TGTGCTAGTGGACCAACAGGGACGGGCAATCAGCCCCAGCATTTT
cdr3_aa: CASGPTGTGNQPQHF

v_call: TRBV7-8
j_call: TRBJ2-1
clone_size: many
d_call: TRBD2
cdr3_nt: TGTGCCAGCAGCTCAGCCGGGGGGGTTCAGGAGCAGTTCTTC
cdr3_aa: CASSSAGGVQEQFF

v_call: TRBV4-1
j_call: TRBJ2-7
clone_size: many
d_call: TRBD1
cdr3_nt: TGCGCCAGCAGCCCGGGACAGGGGGCGAGTTACGAGCAGTACTTC
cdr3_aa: CASSPGQGASYEQYF

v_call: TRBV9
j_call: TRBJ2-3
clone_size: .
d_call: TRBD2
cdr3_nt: TGTGCCAGCAGCCACCCGCCTAGCGGGGGGCCAGATACGCAGTATTTT
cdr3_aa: CASSHPPSGGPDTQYF

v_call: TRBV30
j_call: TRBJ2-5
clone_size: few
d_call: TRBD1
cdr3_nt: TGTGCCTGGGGGCCCGGGACAGTTCAAGAGACCCAGTACTTC
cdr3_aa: CAWGPGTVQETQYF

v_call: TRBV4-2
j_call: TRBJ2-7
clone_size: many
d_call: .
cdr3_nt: TGTGCCAGCAGCCAAGTATTAAGCTCCTACGAGCAGTACTTC
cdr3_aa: CASSQVLSSYEQYF

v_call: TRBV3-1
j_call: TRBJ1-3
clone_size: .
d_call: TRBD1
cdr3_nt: TGTGCCAGCAGCTACAGGGACAGGGGGTCTGGAAACACCATATATTTT
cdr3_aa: CASSYRDRGSGNTIYF

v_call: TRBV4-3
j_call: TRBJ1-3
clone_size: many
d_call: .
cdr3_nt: TGCGCCAGCAGCCAAGATTCTGGAAACACCATATATTTT
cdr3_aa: CASSQDSGNTIYF

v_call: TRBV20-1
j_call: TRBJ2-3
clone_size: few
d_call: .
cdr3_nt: TGCAGTGCTAGCACCGAACGCACAGATACGCAGTATTTT
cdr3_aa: CSASTERTDTQYF

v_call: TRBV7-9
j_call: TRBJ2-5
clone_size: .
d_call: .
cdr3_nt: TGTGCCAGCAGCTCGTTTCAAGAGACCCAGTACTTC
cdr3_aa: CASSSFQETQYF

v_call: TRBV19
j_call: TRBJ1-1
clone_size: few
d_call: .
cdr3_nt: TGTGCCAGTAGCCCCGCGCGGGCCGAAGCTTTCTTT
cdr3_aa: CASSPARAEAFF

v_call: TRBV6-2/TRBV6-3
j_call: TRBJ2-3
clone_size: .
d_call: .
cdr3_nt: TGTGCCAGCAGTTACTGGGACAAAGATACGCAGTATTTT
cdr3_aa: CASSYWDKDTQYF

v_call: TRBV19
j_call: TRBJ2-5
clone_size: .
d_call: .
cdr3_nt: TGTGCCAGTAGTATGGCCTATGAAGGGACCCAGTACTTC
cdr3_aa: CASSMAYEGTQYF

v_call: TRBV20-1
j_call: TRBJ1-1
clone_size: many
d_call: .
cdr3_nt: TGCAGTGCTAGAGATTGGGTGCTGCGACTGAACACTGAAGCTTTCTTT
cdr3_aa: CSARDWVLRLNTEAFF

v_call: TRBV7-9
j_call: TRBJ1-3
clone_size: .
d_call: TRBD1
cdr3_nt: TGTGCCAGCAGCTCGGACAGGGTTGCAAACACCATATATTTT
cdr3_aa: CASSSDRVANTIYF

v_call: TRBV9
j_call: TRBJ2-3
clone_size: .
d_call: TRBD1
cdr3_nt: TGTGCCAGCAGCGCAGGGGGCCCTGCAGATACGCAGTATTTT
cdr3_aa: CASSAGGPADTQYF

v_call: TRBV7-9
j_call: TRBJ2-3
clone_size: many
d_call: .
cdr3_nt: TGTGCCAGCAGCACTAGAGGGGGGCTTCGGACAGATACGCAGTATTTT
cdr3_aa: CASSTRGGLRTDTQYF

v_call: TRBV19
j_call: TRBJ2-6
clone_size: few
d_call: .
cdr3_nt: TGTGCCAGTAGGACCCTGGGTCCTTCTGGGGCCAACGTCCTGACTTTC
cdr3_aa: CASRTLGPSGANVLTF

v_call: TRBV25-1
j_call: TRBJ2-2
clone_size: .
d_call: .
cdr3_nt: TGTGCCAGCAGCGCCGAGGCAGCCCTGCGAACCGGGGAGCTGTTTTTT
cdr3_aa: CASSAEAALRTGELFF

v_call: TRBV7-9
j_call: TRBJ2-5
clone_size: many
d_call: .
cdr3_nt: TGTGCCAGCAGCTCCGGGACCCCAGAGATACAGTACTTC
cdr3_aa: CASSSGTPEIQYF

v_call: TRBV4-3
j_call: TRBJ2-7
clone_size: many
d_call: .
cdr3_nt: TGCGCCAGCAGCCAATCCAGGGTTGGCTACGAGCAGTACTTC
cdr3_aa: CASSQSRVGYEQYF

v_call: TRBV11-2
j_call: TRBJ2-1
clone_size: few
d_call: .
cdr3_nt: TGTGCCAGCAGCTTAGTAGAGCGCCCCTACAATGAGCAGTTCTTC
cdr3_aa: CASSLVERPYNEQFF

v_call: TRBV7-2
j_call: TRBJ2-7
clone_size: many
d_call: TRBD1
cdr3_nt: TGTGCCAGCAGCTTAGGAAGGGGACAGGGGACGAACGAGCAGTACTTC
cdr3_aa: CASSLGRGQGTNEQYF

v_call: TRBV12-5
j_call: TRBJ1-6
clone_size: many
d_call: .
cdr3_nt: TGTGCTAGTGGTCCTAATTCACCCCTCCACTTT
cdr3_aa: CASGPNSPLHF

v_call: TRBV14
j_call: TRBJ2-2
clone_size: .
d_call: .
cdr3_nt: TGTGCCAGCAGCCAAGATGTATTAGCGAACACCGGGGAGCTGTTTTTT
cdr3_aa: CASSQDVLANTGELFF

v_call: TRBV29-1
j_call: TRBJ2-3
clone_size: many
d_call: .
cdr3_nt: TGCAGCGTTGAAAACCCCAATTCAGATACGCAGTATTTT
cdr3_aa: CSVENPNSDTQYF

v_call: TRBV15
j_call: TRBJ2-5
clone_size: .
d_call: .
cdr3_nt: TGTGCCACCAGCAGAGAGGCGGGGGCCCTAACAGCAGAGACCCAGTACTTC
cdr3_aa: CATSREAGALTAETQYF

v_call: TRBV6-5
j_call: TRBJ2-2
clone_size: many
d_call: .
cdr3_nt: TGTGCCAGCCCCAGCCCCGGGGAGGAGCTGTTTTTT
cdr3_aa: CASPSPGEELFF

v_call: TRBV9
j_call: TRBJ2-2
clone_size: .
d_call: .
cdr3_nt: TGTGCCAGCAGCCCGGACCCTCAGGGGAGAGCCGGGGAGCTGTGTTTT
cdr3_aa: CASSPDPQGRAGELCF

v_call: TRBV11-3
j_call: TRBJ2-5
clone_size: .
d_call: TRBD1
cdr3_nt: TGTGCCAGCAGCCCTCGGGACAGCTACAAAGAGACCCAGTACTTC
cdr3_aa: CASSPRDSYKETQYF

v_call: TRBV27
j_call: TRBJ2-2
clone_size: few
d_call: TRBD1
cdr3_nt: TGTGCCAGCAGCCCCGGACAGGGGAAGGGGGAGCTGTTTTTT
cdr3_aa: CASSPGQGKGELFF

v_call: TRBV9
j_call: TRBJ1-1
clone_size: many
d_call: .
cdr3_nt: TGTGCCAGCAGGAGACCTGGGACATCCCAGGCTGAAGCTTTCTTT
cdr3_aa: CASRRPGTSQAEAFF

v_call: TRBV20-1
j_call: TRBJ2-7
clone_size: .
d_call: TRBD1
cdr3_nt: TGCAGTGCTAGGAGGGACAGGGGGTTCCACGCGCAGTACTTC
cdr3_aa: CSARRDRGFHAQYF

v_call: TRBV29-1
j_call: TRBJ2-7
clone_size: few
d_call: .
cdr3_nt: TGCAGCGTTGAACGGGAAACCACGTACGAGCAGTACTTC
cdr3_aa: CSVERETTYEQYF

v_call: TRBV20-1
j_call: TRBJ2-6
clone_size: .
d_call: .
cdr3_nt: TGCAGTGCTAGAGACCTCCGTGAGGGGACCGATTTTGGTGGGGCCAACGTCCTGACTTTC
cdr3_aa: CSARDLREGTDFGGANVLTF

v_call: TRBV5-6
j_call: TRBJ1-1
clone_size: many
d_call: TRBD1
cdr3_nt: TGTGCCAGCAGCTTCGGGACAGGGGGCACTGAAGCTTTCTTT
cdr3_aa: CASSFGTGGTEAFF

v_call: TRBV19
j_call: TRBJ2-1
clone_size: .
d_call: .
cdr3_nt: TGTGCCAGTAGTTTAGGCCCGTTGGTAGCCTACAATGAGCAGTTCTTC
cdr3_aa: CASSLGPLVAYNEQFF

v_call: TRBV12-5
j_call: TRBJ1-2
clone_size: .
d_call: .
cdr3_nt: TGTGCTAGTGGTTTGTGGGGATCCACTAACTATGGCTACACCTTC
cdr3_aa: CASGLWGSTNYGYTF

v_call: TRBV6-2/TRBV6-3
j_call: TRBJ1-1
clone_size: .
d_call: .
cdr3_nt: TGTGCCAGCAGTTACTCTCCTTCACGCGAAGCTTTCTTT
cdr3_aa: CASSYSPSREAFF

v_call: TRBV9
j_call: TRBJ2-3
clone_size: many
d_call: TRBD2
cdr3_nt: TGTGCCAGCAGCGCGCGGACTAGCCCAGATACGCAGTATTTT
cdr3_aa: CASSARTSPDTQYF